This T cell receptor beta chain was sequenced for a study of shared clonotypes between healthy human individuals. TCRdb's table, derived via immunoSEQ multiplex PCR, lists solely in-frame clones and lacks some. Of 450,000 to 550,000 clones in the sample, 70% to 80% were seen once. Germline CDR1 is SEHNR and CDR2 is FQNEAQ (reference sequence). The CDR3 is 18 residues long. V was shortened by 2 bases and J by 0 bases, with 19 bases between the two germline ends. This chain uses TRBV7-9 with TRBJ1-2, with a possible D match to TRBD1 (5 bases). Source material: PBMCs. The clonotype was recovered from a woman in her thirties or forties in good health. Some clones in this sample may be carry-over from other donors' samples. In nucleotides, the CDR3 is TGTGCCAGCAGCTTATTGCCCCCTGGTGGGGGGACTAACTATGGCTACACCTTC. This translates into CASSLLPPGGGTNYGYTF.